Listed here is a single T cell receptor beta chain. No antigen is known for it. No clone much larger than this one lies a single base away; base qualities are absent. This sample was taken from a study of blood T cell repertoires in COVID-19 (dated by TCRdb to between 2020 and 2021). Broadly, across the study: The collaborator samples originated in the United States, Italy and Spain and spanned the acute and convalescent phases of COVID-19. The material from the prospective study consisted of cDNA or gDNA derived from T cells, B-cell-depleted T cells, or PBMCs. Deeply sampled blood TCRbeta repertoires from subjects exposed to, actively infected with, or recovered from COVID-19 were included in the dataset. The repertoires were made available in a free public database intended to serve as a resource for research on the immune response to SARS-CoV-2. The samples were drawn from two sources: the first 160 participants of the ongoing ImmuneRACE study, and over 950 subjects contributed by 6 global collaborators. A de-identified subject ID, COVID-19 status, age in years and sex were almost always included in the sample metadata. Where available, HLA class I and class II types were taken from metadata supplied by the sample provider and were not determined by assay-based typing.

Overall study results and their limits: The amount of clinical and demographic metadata varied by source and participant and was provided uncurated.

TCRbeta CDR3 regions were amplified from genomic DNA using the immunoSEQ Assay, a bias-controlled multiplex PCR. The original pipeline was this. The number of nucleated cells in each sample was estimated by amplification of reference gene primers within the assay. To quantify the absolute abundance of each unique TCRbeta CDR3 rearrangement, sequence reads were collapsed and filtered. For each sample, productive Simpson clonality was calculated by taking the square root of Simpson's diversity index across productive rearrangements. This immuneACCESS table, as held by TCRdb, lists in-frame sequences with V and J called but not all clones. Of the missing ones, under half trace to an unresolved V gene in checked studies; the others have no known cause. Clonal size and the V and J genes are those of that table, whereas D and trimming came from the DNA. The sample contains about 160,000 clones, about 85% of them found a single time. Under 4% of the sample rests with the top ten.

Each collaborating institution followed its own protocols to collect whole blood in K2EDTA tubes. Collaborator samples were shipped for TCRbeta analysis as frozen whole blood, isolated PBMCs, or DNA extracted from either sample type. V lost 4 bases and J lost 4 bases; the stretch between them is 20 bases long. The CDR3, cysteine through phenylalanine, is 16 amino acids long. Just the 48-base CDR3 DNA is kept, in frame starting at base 1. CDR1 and CDR2 are drawn from the germline V gene: SGHRS, YFSETQ. The specimen sequenced was peripheral blood. The TCR was taken from a human donor with acute or convalescent COVID-19. The donor label of this sample is uncertain. The V and J genes are TRBV5-1 and TRBJ2-5, and the D gene may be TRBD1, 7 bases matching. The CDR3 region: CASSPRQAQGGETQYF. The sequence in DNA is TGCGCCAGCAGCCCCCGACAGGCCCAGGGGGGAGAGACCCAGTACTTC.